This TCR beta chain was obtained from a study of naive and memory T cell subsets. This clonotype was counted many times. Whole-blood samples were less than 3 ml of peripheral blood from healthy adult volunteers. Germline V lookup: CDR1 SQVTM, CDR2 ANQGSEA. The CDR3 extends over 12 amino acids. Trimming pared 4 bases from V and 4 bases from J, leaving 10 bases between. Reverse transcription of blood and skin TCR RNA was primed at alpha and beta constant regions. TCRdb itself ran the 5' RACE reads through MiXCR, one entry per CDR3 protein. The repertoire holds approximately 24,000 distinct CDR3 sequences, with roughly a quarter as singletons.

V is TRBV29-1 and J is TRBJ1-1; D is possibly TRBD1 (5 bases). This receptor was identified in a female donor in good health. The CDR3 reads CSVVEGTTEAFF. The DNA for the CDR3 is TGCAGCGTTGTGGAGGGGACCACTGAAGCTTTCTTT.